This T cell receptor (beta chain) appears in the sequencing data of a study of Tregs in tolerant kidney transplant recipients (dated by TCRdb to between 2017 and 2020). Background on the whole study: TCRbeta sequencing was used in the study to identify donor-specific regulatory T cells before combined kidney and bone marrow transplantation, and the identified cells were then tracked after transplant.

In the case of this clone: The antigen it recognizes is unknown. Within one base of it there is no much larger clone, and no base qualities were kept.

Related donors were used in the transplants with nonmyeloablative bone marrow transplantation, and mixed chimerism was transient in the human trials. Thawed PBMCs were FACS-sorted into unstimulated Tregs (CD4+CD25+CD127-), CD4+ non-Tregs (CD4+CD25-), CD4 cells and CD8 cells. Several combined kidney and bone marrow transplant recipients from the ITN036ST trial were included as patients, and samples were available only from these trial subjects. Healthy control blood was processed to PBMCs with a Ficoll density gradient and then cryopreserved, whereas patient PBMCs were collected both before and after transplant. As encoded in the germline V gene, CDR1 is SGHRS while CDR2 is YFSETQ. From its cysteine to its phenylalanine, the CDR3 spans 13 amino acids. Only the CDR3 region is kept as DNA, spanning 39 bases read in frame from base 1. V drops 2 bases and J drops 4 bases, leaving 10 bases in between.

For TCRbeta CDR3 sequencing, genomic DNA was extracted from sorted cells using the QIAGEN DNeasy Blood and Tissue Kit. Through immunoSEQ, high-throughput TCRbeta CDR3 sequencing was done commercially, including PCR amplification with internal controls and bias correction. The original methods were these. Unique productive TCRbeta sequences were defined by CDR3 nucleotide sequence when primers matched and otherwise by CDR3 amino acid sequence together with Vbeta and Jbeta genes. Sorting error was corrected by removing sequences shared between sorted populations at a frequency ratio of 2:1 or less, and the remaining shared sequences were assigned to the higher population. Donor-reactive sequences were defined as at least 5-fold expanded in CFSE-low cells versus unstimulated cells, with frequency of at least 0.01% in CFSE-low cells. Jensen-Shannon divergence, calculated on the top 100 TCRbeta sequences ranked by frequency, was used to quantify repertoire divergence. For any sample with multiple sequencing runs, sorting error was corrected in each run separately before the runs were pooled. Sourced from immuneACCESS, this table was stored by TCRdb with only in-frame sequences that have V and J called. A share of the clones is absent; for the studies checked, an unresolved V gene accounts for under half, and the remainder has no known explanation. V and J calls and clone size follow that table, whereas D and trimming were derived from the DNA. Within this sample are about 90,000 clones, with 80% to 95% of them counted one time only. The ten largest clones add up to about 1.5% of the sample.

The paper's findings and limits, for the study overall: Biological reproducibility was not examined directly, but technical replication error appeared to be minimal. In tolerant patients, the expansion of donor-specific Tregs was greater than global Treg expansion, suggesting that the expansion was antigen-driven rather than nonspecific. The most biologically relevant and donor-specific TCRbeta repertoire appeared to be identified by expanding Tregs with activated donor B cells. PCR primers changed over time for some patients, so nucleotide-level comparison across those patients' samples was not possible. The study was constrained by small patient numbers, and validation of the findings is required in larger populations and under other immunosuppression protocols.

This chain joins TRBV5-1 to TRBJ2-7; TRBD2 is perhaps the D gene, given 6 matching bases. The starting material was CD4+ T cells from blood (PBMCs), obtained 12 months after the transplant. The sequence derives from a human patient who received a combined kidney and bone marrow transplant. Some T cells seen after a transplant may have their origin in the graft donor. The DNA sequence reads TGCGCCAGCAGCTTTGGGACTTTTTACGAGCAGTACTTC. Its protein product is CASSFGTFYEQYF.